Following are 12 T cell receptor beta chains from one sample sequenced in a study of T cell repertoires in aging, cancer and after chemotherapy. Rearranged V-D-J TRB sequences were amplified with a mixed TRB-A/B primer pool. TCRdb redid the calling of the multiplex PCR reads with MiXCR, one entry per CDR3 protein. The sample yields roughly 770 distinct CDR3 sequences, less than 25% seen once. TCR beta rearrangements were amplified from peripheral blood genomic DNA. The sample was blood. The source is a human donor with a blood cancer.

By share, this clonotype counts as medium-sized. The gene calls are TRBV2 and TRBJ2-2; the D gene is possibly TRBD1 (6 bases). The CDR3 covers 16 residues. Trimming removed 7 bases from V and 5 bases from J, with 20 bases in between. Germline CDR1 is SNHLY and CDR2 is FYNNEI. The CDR3 region has the DNA TGTGCCAGCATCCTACAGGGAAAGTCCTCAACCGGGGAGCTGTTTTTT. This gives the protein CASILQGKSSTGELFF.

With respect to this clonotype: Relative to the germline gene, one junction end is altered; a read error may explain this. CDR3 coding DNA: TGTGCCAGCAGACAAGAGAGCGGGAGTTCCTACGAGCAGTACTTC. Translating it yields CASRQESGSSYEQYF. This chain uses TRBV4-2 with TRBJ2-7; 8 nucleotides match TRBD2. The CDR3 is made up of 15 amino acids. Germline CDR1 is LGHNA and CDR2 is YNFKEQ.

This clonotype is termed medium-sized (0.01 to 0.1%). The chain has TRBV20-1 and TRBJ1-2; TRBD1 is a possible D gene (6 bases). CDR3 size: 13 residues. V shed 1 base and J shed 5 bases, with 11 bases lying between them. Per the germline V gene, CDR1 is DFQATT and CDR2 is SNEGSKA (reference sequence). The chain's CDR3 is CSARAGASYGYTF. CDR3 bases: TGCAGTGCTAGAGCAGGGGCCTCGTATGGCTACACCTTC.

This sequence joins TRBV6-5 and TRBJ2-1, with TRBD2 identical over 13 bases. The CDR3 covers 16 residues. Trimming took 2 bases from V and 6 from J; bases not matched to a gene: 4. Germline V gives CDR1 MNHEY, CDR2 SVGAGI. CDR3 in DNA: TGTGCCAGCAGTTACGGACTAGCGGGAGAGTCCAATGAGCAGTTCTTC. This sequence encodes CASSYGLAGESNEQFF.

V is TRBV28 and J is TRBJ2-3; TRBD2 agrees at 12 bases. CDR1 and CDR2 (germline): MDHEN, SYDVKM. There are 17 residues in the CDR3. The V and J ends lost 7 bases and 0 bases, in that order; junction bases with no gene match: 8. In nucleotides, the CDR3 is TGTGCCAGCAAGCTAGCGGGAGGGACGACTAGCACAGATACGCAGTATTTT. Translated, it gives CASKLAGGTTSTDTQYF.

This clonotype is medium-sized within its sample. The rearrangement joins TRBV4-1 to TRBJ2-5, with no clear D. The germline gives CDR1 MGHRA, CDR2 YSYEKL. The CDR3 is 12 residues long. V dropped 3 bases and J dropped 3 bases, with 5 bases sitting between them. The CDR3 region has the DNA TGCGCCAGCAGCCACTCTGAAGAGACCCAGTACTTC. It yields the protein CASSHSEETQYF.

The sample holds a few counts of this clonotype. The chain links TRBV27 to TRBJ2-3; 7 bases line up with TRBD1. CDR3 length: 15 residues. Germline V gives CDR1 MNHEY, CDR2 SMNVEV (reference sequence). V lost 4 bases to trimming and J lost 2 bases; unmatched junction nucleotides: 6. The CDR3 protein is CASSSWDRITDTQYF. The CDR3 bases are TGTGCCAGCAGTTCGTGGGACAGAATCACAGATACGCAGTATTTT.

V gene TRBV6-5 combines with J gene TRBJ2-1; 14 nucleotides agree with TRBD2. The CDR3 runs to 16 residues. Unmatched junction bases numbered 5, after V lost 4 bases and J lost 6 bases. In germline, CDR1 is MNHEY, CDR2 SVGAGI. The CDR3 spells CASSSGLAGESNEQFF. The CDR3 DNA reads as TGTGCCAGCAGTTCGGGACTAGCGGGAGAGTCCAATGAGCAGTTCTTC.

The gene calls are TRBV7-6 and TRBJ2-6, with a tentative D call TRBD1 (6 bases). Germline V CDR1 and CDR2: SGHVS, FNYEAQ. V was trimmed by 1 base and J by 1 base, leaving 17 bases between them. The CDR3 is made up of 19 amino acids. CDR3 DNA sequence: TGTGCCAGCAGCTTAGTGGGGACACTTCCACGTTCTGGGGCCAACGTCCTGACTTTC. This sequence encodes CASSLVGTLPRSGANVLTF.

As regards this clonotype: One base away lies a much larger clone, so this may be a sequencing read error. V is TRBV20-1 and J is TRBJ1-2, with TRBD1 as a possible D gene (6 bases). Germline CDR1 reads DFQATT; CDR2 reads SNEGSKA (reference sequence). The CDR3 covers 13 residues. Between the trimmed V and J ends, which lost 1 base and 5 bases, there was a span of 11 bases. In nucleotides, the CDR3 is TGCAGTGCTAGAGCAGGGGCCTTGTATGGCTACACCTTC. Amino acid sequence: CSARAGALYGYTF.

The chain uses TRBV23-1 and TRBJ2-7; possible D gene TRBD1, 7 bases. TRBV23-1 is identified as an open reading frame with a role that is uncertain. CDR3 size: 23 residues. The V gene lost 0 bases and the J gene lost 2 bases, with 35 bases spanning the gap. The CDR3 region is CASSQSGSSGGSPTEEDTYEQYF. In DNA form, the CDR3 reads TGCGCCAGCAGTCAATCTGGGTCTTCAGGGGGGTCGCCAACCGAAGAGGACACCTACGAGCAGTACTTC.

The CDR3, as DNA: TGTGCCAGCAGTGGACTAGCGGGAGGAGATACGCAGTATTTT. Translating gives CASSGLAGGDTQYF. J is TRBJ2-3 and V is TRBV6-5; 14 nucleotides agree with TRBD2. The CDR3 is made up of 14 amino acids. Germline V gene data show CDR1 as MNHEY and CDR2 as SVGAGI. J was trimmed by 5 bases and V by 5 bases; bases with no gene match: 0.